Listed below are T cell receptor beta chains from one sample, sequenced in a study of vaccination and CD4 T cells after COVID-19. Via MiXCR, TCRdb re-called the PCR reads, giving one row per CDR3 protein. Among 20,000 or so distinct CDR3 sequences, over 20% were seen once, and the ten largest hold under 13%. Their antigen targets remain unknown. Sequencing input: cultured CD4+ T cells from blood. These receptors originate from a human donor with COVID-19. Both conserved end residues are part of each CDR3. A D gene is named only where the DNA matches it firmly. Rows give clone size only sometimes, using once, few, many, or a class for an expanded clone.

size | J | D | V | DNA | CDR3
NA | TRBJ2-7 | NA | TRBV21-1 | TGTGCCAGCAGCAACTTCCCCCTCTGGGACAGACGCTACGAGCAGTACTTC | CASSNFPLWDRRYEQYF
NA | TRBJ1-6 | NA | TRBV6-2/TRBV6-3 | TGTGCCAGCAGCCTCGCCCGGGGCCTCTCCTATAATTCACCCCTCCACTTT | CASSLARGLSYNSPLHF
NA | TRBJ2-1 | NA | TRBV10-1 | TGCGCCAGCAGTGCCCGACTGGACAATGAGCAGTTCTTC | CASSARLDNEQFF
NA | TRBJ1-6 | NA | TRBV29-1 | TGCAGCGTCCAACAGGGAGCGAATTCACCCCTCCACTTT | CSVQQGANSPLHF
NA | TRBJ2-5 | NA | TRBV4-2 | TGTGCCAGCAGCCAAGAGATGACCAGGGGCACCCAGTACTTC | CASSQEMTRGTQYF
NA | TRBJ2-5 | TRBD1 | TRBV6-1 | TGTGCCAGCAACAAGGGACAGACTACCCTAAAGACCCAGTACTTC | CASNKGQTTLKTQYF
NA | TRBJ2-5 | NA | TRBV7-9 | TGTGCCAGCAGCTTAGCGTCGAGCGGGCCTCAAGAGACCCAGTACTTC | CASSLASSGPQETQYF
few | TRBJ2-7 | NA | TRBV5-3 | TGTGCCAGAAGCTTGCGGGCGGACTACGAGCAGTACTTC | CARSLRADYEQYF
few | TRBJ1-2 | NA | TRBV27 | TGTGCCAGCAGTTCCGGAACCTATGGCTACACCTTC | CASSSGTYGYTF
NA | TRBJ1-1 | NA | TRBV9 | TGTGCCAGCAGCCCAACGACCGCGAACACTGAAGCTTTCTTT | CASSPTTANTEAFF
NA | TRBJ2-5 | TRBD2 | TRBV6-2/TRBV6-3 | TGTGCCAGCAGACGGACTAGCGGGTATGAAGGGACCCAGTACTTC | CASRRTSGYEGTQYF
NA | TRBJ2-3 | TRBD1 | TRBV19 | TGTGCCAGTAGTATGCAAGTCGCACAGGGGGGCTCAGATACGCAGTATTTT | CASSMQVAQGGSDTQYF
NA | TRBJ2-1 | NA | TRBV6-4 | TGTGCCAGCAGTGTTGAGACTGCAGCAAACAATGAGCAGTTCTTC | CASSVETAANNEQFF
NA | TRBJ2-1 | TRBD2 | TRBV2 | TGTGCCAGCAGTGTTAAGCGGGGTACCCTTAGCTCCTACAATGAGCAGTTCTTC | CASSVKRGTLSSYNEQFF
NA | TRBJ2-1 | TRBD2 | TRBV2 | TGTGCCAGCAGTGCCAGCGGGGGTATTCACGGTGAGCAGTTCTTC | CASSASGGIHGEQFF
few | TRBJ2-3 | TRBD2 | TRBV6-1 | TGTGCCAGCACCACGGGGGGGCTAGGAGATACGCAGTATTTT | CASTTGGLGDTQYF
NA | TRBJ1-1 | NA | TRBV11-3 | TGTGCCAGCAGCTTAGAAGCCAAAGCTTTCTTT | CASSLEAKAFF
few | TRBJ1-2 | NA | TRBV5-4 | TGTGCCAGCAGCGCCGTGGGGGAGGATGGCTACACCTTC | CASSAVGEDGYTF
NA | TRBJ2-4 | NA | TRBV6-1 | TGTGCCAGCAGTGAGAAAAACATTCAGTACTTC | CASSEKNIQYF
NA | TRBJ2-5 | NA | TRBV20-1 | TGCAGTGCGGGACGGGAAGGCGAGACCCAGTACTTC | CSAGREGETQYF
few | TRBJ1-1 | TRBD1 | TRBV7-2 | TGTGCCAGCAGCTTTGACAGGGGGTATGCTTTCTTT | CASSFDRGYAFF
NA | TRBJ2-7 | NA | TRBV11-3 | TGTGCCAGCAGCCTTCGGGGAGCCCCCTACGAGCAGTACTTC | CASSLRGAPYEQYF
NA | TRBJ2-3 | NA | TRBV24-1 | TGTGCCACCAGTGATCTCGACGGGGCGATTACCGGCACAGATACGCAGTATTTT | CATSDLDGAITGTDTQYF
few | TRBJ1-2 | TRBD1 | TRBV18 | TGTGCCAGCTCACCACGGGAGACAGGGGGCGTCTATGGCTACACCTTC | CASSPRETGGVYGYTF
NA | TRBJ1-5 | NA | TRBV5-1 | TGCGCCAGCAGCTTGGGCAACAGGGATCATCAGCCCCAGCATTTT | CASSLGNRDHQPQHF
NA | TRBJ2-5 | TRBD1 | TRBV10-2 | TGCGCCAGCAGGGACAGGGGGTTGAAGAAAGAGACCCAGTACTTC | CASRDRGLKKETQYF
few | TRBJ1-2 | NA | TRBV5-1 | TGCGCCAGCAGCCGGCTGGGGGCCGAACTCTATGGCTACACCTTC | CASSRLGAELYGYTF
NA | TRBJ1-4 | NA | TRBV20-1 | TGCAGTGCTAGTTGGGGGAGAGGAACCTCTATGAATGAAAAACTGTTTTTT | CSASWGRGTSMNEKLFF
NA | TRBJ2-5 | TRBD2 | TRBV20-1 | TGCAGTACCACCTTGGCGGGGGGGCGTGAGACCCTGTACTTC | CSTTLAGGRETLYF
NA | TRBJ1-2 | NA | TRBV7-9 | TGTGCCAGCAGCCCCCGACAGAGCCGTGTGGGCTACACCTTC | CASSPRQSRVGYTF
NA | TRBJ1-4 | NA | TRBV7-9 | TGTGCCAGCAGCTCCAACAGAGCAACTAATGAAAAACTGTTTTTT | CASSSNRATNEKLFF
NA | TRBJ2-4 | TRBD1 | TRBV15 | TGTGCCACCAGCAAAAACTACCCGGGACAGGGAAAAAACATTCAGTACTTC | CATSKNYPGQGKNIQYF
once | TRBJ2-3 | NA | TRBV5-1 | TGCGCCAGCAGCTTGGGATACCGCACAGATACGCAGTATTTT | CASSLGYRTDTQYF
NA | TRBJ2-1 | NA | TRBV30 | TGTGCCTGGGGAGGTAGGTCGGCGGGGCCTCACAATGAGCAGTTCTTC | CAWGGRSAGPHNEQFF
NA | TRBJ1-1 | NA | TRBV20-1 | TGCAGTGCTAAAGAGGCCGCTGAAGCTTTCTTT | CSAKEAAEAFF
NA | TRBJ1-1 | TRBD1 | TRBV5-1 | TGCGCCAGCAGCGATACAGGGGGCACCACTGAAGCTTTCTTT | CASSDTGGTTEAFF
NA | TRBJ2-6 | TRBD1 | TRBV29-1 | TGCAGCGTAGAAATGACAGGGATGTCCTCTGGGGCCAACGTCCTGACTTTC | CSVEMTGMSSGANVLTF
NA | TRBJ2-7 | TRBD1 | TRBV5-1 | TGCGCCAGCAGCTTGGGGGACAGCTCCTACGAGCAGTACTTC | CASSLGDSSYEQYF
NA | TRBJ1-3 | NA | TRBV7-2 | TGTGCCAGCAGCACAAACAGGGGAAACACCATATATTTT | CASSTNRGNTIYF
NA | TRBJ2-1 | NA | TRBV28 | TGTGCCAGCAGTTTCTCTCAATCCTACAATGAGCAGTTCTTC | CASSFSQSYNEQFF
few | TRBJ2-3 | NA | TRBV10-3 | TGTGCCATCAGTGATGGGACTGGCACAGATACGCAGTATTTT | CAISDGTGTDTQYF
NA | TRBJ2-4 | NA | TRBV28 | TGTGCCAGCAGTTTACCCCGCAGGAACATTCAGTACTTC | CASSLPRRNIQYF
NA | TRBJ1-2 | NA | TRBV2 | TGTGCCAGCATTTATGGGGGGGCAACCAACTATGGCTACACCTTC | CASIYGGATNYGYTF
NA | TRBJ1-5 | TRBD1 | TRBV12-3/TRBV12-4 | TGTGCCAGCAGCAGACAGGGGGCGCGGAATCAGCCCCAGCATTTT | CASSRQGARNQPQHF
NA | TRBJ2-3 | NA | TRBV7-9 | TGTGCCAGCAGCTTAGCGGGGGCCCCAGATACGCAGTATTTT | CASSLAGAPDTQYF